A selection of T cell receptor beta chains follows, all from one sample in a study of early T cells in non-severe SARS-CoV-2 infection. Each CDR3 protein gets one entry after TCRdb re-called the 5' RACE reads with MiXCR. The sample lists about 61,000 distinct CDR3 sequences, roughly a tenth occurring once. Sequencing input: whole blood. The source of these receptors is an adult who was a healthcare worker with PCR-confirmed SARS-CoV-2 infection or an uninfected control (not recorded which). The CDR3 runs from the conserved cysteine through the conserved F or W. D genes are given only for firm matches. Clone sizes are given selectively: once, few, many, or a class where the clone is expanded.

CDR3 protein: CASSSTGTNQYF
CDR3 DNA: TGTGCCAGCAGCTCGACTGGGACAAATCAGTACTTC
D gene: .
V gene: TRBV5-6
J gene: TRBJ2-4
clone size: few

CDR3 protein: CASSQDRTGYGYTF
CDR3 DNA: TGCGCCAGCAGCCAAGATAGGACAGGGTACGGCTACACCTTC
D gene: TRBD1
V gene: TRBV4-3
J gene: TRBJ1-2
clone size: many

CDR3 protein: CASGRGFTEAFF
CDR3 DNA: TGTGCCAGCGGTAGGGGTTTCACTGAAGCTTTCTTT
D gene: .
V gene: TRBV6-1
J gene: TRBJ1-1
clone size: many

CDR3 protein: CASTLSGGDYEQYF
CDR3 DNA: TGTGCCAGCACCCTTAGCGGGGGGGACTACGAGCAGTACTTC
D gene: TRBD2
V gene: TRBV7-9
J gene: TRBJ2-7
clone size: .

CDR3 protein: CASSLDRGRSATNEKLFF
CDR3 DNA: TGTGCCAGCAGCTTAGACAGGGGGCGTTCTGCAACTAATGAAAAACTGTTTTTT
D gene: TRBD1
V gene: TRBV7-9
J gene: TRBJ1-4
clone size: few

CDR3 protein: CSVSDGGYF
CDR3 DNA: TGCAGCGTTTCAGATGGGGGGTACTTC
D gene: .
V gene: TRBV29-1
J gene: TRBJ2-5
clone size: .

CDR3 protein: CSVHGPSNSKTQYF
CDR3 DNA: TGCAGCGTCCACGGGCCTAGCAACAGTAAGACCCAGTACTTC
D gene: .
V gene: TRBV29-1
J gene: TRBJ2-5
clone size: many

CDR3 protein: CASSPRDRVLSGYTF
CDR3 DNA: TGTGCCAGCAGCCCCCGGGACAGGGTATTAAGTGGCTACACCTTC
D gene: TRBD1
V gene: TRBV7-9
J gene: TRBJ1-2
clone size: .

CDR3 protein: CASSLAEYNEQFF
CDR3 DNA: TGTGCCAGCAGCTTAGCGGAGTACAATGAGCAGTTCTTC
D gene: .
V gene: TRBV11-3
J gene: TRBJ2-1
clone size: many

CDR3 protein: CASSTGENTEAFF
CDR3 DNA: TGTGCCAGCAGCACCGGGGAGAACACTGAAGCTTTCTTT
D gene: .
V gene: TRBV6-2/TRBV6-3
J gene: TRBJ1-1
clone size: many

CDR3 protein: CASTRRDKLNTGELFF
CDR3 DNA: TGTGCCAGCACCCGTCGGGATAAACTCAACACCGGGGAGCTGTTTTTT
D gene: .
V gene: TRBV2
J gene: TRBJ2-2
clone size: many

CDR3 protein: CASRALGNQPQHF
CDR3 DNA: TGTGCCAGCAGGGCTTTGGGCAATCAGCCCCAGCATTTT
D gene: .
V gene: TRBV2
J gene: TRBJ1-5
clone size: many

CDR3 protein: CAWATSGGAGNEQFF
CDR3 DNA: TGTGCCTGGGCGACTAGCGGGGGGGCAGGGAATGAGCAGTTCTTC
D gene: TRBD2
V gene: TRBV30
J gene: TRBJ2-1
clone size: many

CDR3 protein: CAWSPPGGQRTGELFF
CDR3 DNA: TGTGCCTGGAGTCCCCCTGGAGGACAGCGCACCGGGGAGCTGTTTTTT
D gene: .
V gene: TRBV30
J gene: TRBJ2-2
clone size: many

CDR3 protein: CASSPTGAGLGNTEAFF
CDR3 DNA: TGTGCCAGCAGCCCCACAGGGGCTGGGTTAGGGAACACTGAAGCTTTCTTT
D gene: TRBD1
V gene: TRBV7-3
J gene: TRBJ1-1
clone size: many

CDR3 protein: CASSEWAEGYGYTF
CDR3 DNA: TGCGCCAGCAGTGAGTGGGCGGAAGGGTATGGCTACACCTTC
D gene: .
V gene: TRBV10-2
J gene: TRBJ1-2
clone size: .